Shown below are 8 T cell receptor beta chains from a single sample sequenced in a study of shared clonotypes between healthy human individuals. Some clones are missing from TCRdb's copy, which holds only in-frame ones; the method was immunoSEQ multiplex PCR. The table lists about 1 million clones, about 75% of them singletons. Sequences were obtained from memory CD4+ T cells sorted from blood. Subset defined: CD45RA-negative fraction. The source is a man between 18 and 35 years old in good health.

The chain combines TRBV5-4 with TRBJ1-2; TRBD1 is a possible D gene (6 bases). The CDR3 covers 15 residues. Trimming removed 5 bases from V and 0 bases from J, with 14 bases in between. Germline V gene lookup returns CDR1 SGHNT and CDR2 YYREEE (reference sequence). This chain's CDR3 is CASRGGQSPNYGYTF. In DNA, the CDR3 is TGTGCCAGCAGGGGCGGACAGTCTCCTAACTATGGCTACACCTTC. The variable domain in full, completed from reference TRBV5-4 and TRBJ1-2, reads ETGVTQSPTHLIKTRGQQVTLRCSSQSGHNTVSWYQQALGQGPQFIFQYYREEENGRGNFPPRFSGLQFPNYSSELNVNALELDDSALYLCASRGGQSPNYGYTFGSGTRLTVV.

The V call is TRBV5-6, the J call TRBJ2-5, with 7 bases matching TRBD1. The germline V gene encodes CDR1 SGHDT and CDR2 YYEEEE. The CDR3 runs 17 residues. Germline trimming cut 2 bases from V and 0 bases from J; bases unmatched to any gene: 10. The CDR3 is CASSFLRTGTYQETQYF. The CDR3 nucleotides read TGTGCCAGCAGCTTCCTTCGGACAGGAACGTACCAAGAGACCCAGTACTTC.

This clone was recorded only once. The gene calls are TRBV2 and TRBJ1-4; 7 bases are shared with TRBD1. Germline V lookup: CDR1 SNHLY, CDR2 FYNNEI. Germline trimming cut 8 bases from V and 1 base from J; bases unmatched to any gene: 4. The CDR3 runs 14 residues. This CDR3 is CASQGDRTNEKLFF. The CDR3 DNA sequence: TGTGCCAGCCAGGGGGACAGAACTAATGAAAAACTGTTTTTT.

As regards this clone: It differs at one base from a far larger clone, so likely a read error. V and J are TRBV25-1 and TRBJ2-3; D is possibly TRBD2 (7 bases). CDR1 and CDR2 from the germline V gene are MGHDK and SYGVNS. V was trimmed by 7 bases and J by 3 bases, leaving 17 bases between them. The CDR3 runs to 15 residues. The CDR3 spells CASNEGGGWTDTQYF. Here the CDR3 DNA reads TGTGCCAGCAACGAAGGGGGGGGCTGGACAGATACGCAGTATTTT. Full variable domain (outside the CDR3, taken from reference TRBV25-1 and TRBJ2-3): EADIYQTPRYLVIGTGKKITLECSQTMGHDKMYWYQQDPGMELHLIHYSYGVNSTEKGDLSSESTVSRIRTEHFPLTLESARPSHTSQYLCASNEGGGWTDTQYFGPGTRLTVL.

This clone has only a few counts. The V gene is TRBV10-3, the J gene TRBJ1-1, with TRBD1 as a possible D gene (5 bases). The CDR3 is 14 residues long. The germline V gene encodes CDR1 ENHRY and CDR2 SYGVKD. V was clipped by 0 bases and J by 11 bases, with 16 bases between them. The CDR3 DNA sequence: TGTGCCATCAGTGAGTCGGGACGGACGGGGGAGGCTTTCTTT. This translates into CAISESGRTGEAFF.

The chain combines TRBV7-2 with TRBJ1-2; 8 bases align to TRBD1. Germline values: CDR1 SGHTA, CDR2 FQGNSA. With V trimmed by 3 bases and J by 8 bases, 5 bases remained unmatched. The CDR3 contains 13 residues. CDR3 coding DNA: TGTGCCAGCAGCTTCGGACAGGGTGGAGGCTACACCTTC. Translation gives CASSFGQGGGYTF.

This chain joins TRBV18 and TRBJ2-5, with D unresolved. There are 13 residues in the CDR3. V was pared by 1 base and J by 2 bases, with 5 bases between. Germline CDR1 reads KGHSH; CDR2 reads LQKENI. The CDR3 DNA is TGTGCCAGCTCACCACTCCCACAAGAGACCCAGTACTTC. It yields the protein CASSPLPQETQYF.

This CDR3 is CASSLRQETQYF. In DNA form, the CDR3 reads TGTGCCAGCAGCTTAAGGCAAGAGACCCAGTACTTC. The chain combines TRBV7-6 with TRBJ2-5; no firm D call. The CDR3 runs to 12 residues. The germline V gene has CDR1 SGHVS and CDR2 FNYEAQ. Trimming took 2 bases from V and 2 from J, leaving 3 bases between them.